A selection of T cell receptor beta chains follows, all from one sample in a study of shared clonotypes between healthy human individuals. TCRdb's copy holds only in-frame clones and misses some; the assay was immunoSEQ multiplex PCR. The sample contains 1.5 million to 2.5 million clones, approximately 94% of which appear only once. The sequenced sample consisted of naive CD8+ T cells sorted from blood. These receptors came from a man between 18 and 29 years old in good health. Both conserved end residues are part of each CDR3. Each record gives: J gene, clone size, D gene, V gene, CDR3 protein, CDR3 DNA. A D gene is named only where the DNA matches it firmly. Clone size is not always given. Where it is, it says once, few, many or a class for expanded clones.

j_call: TRBJ1-2
clone_size: -
d_call: -
v_call: TRBV10-3
cdr3_aa: CAISESNGYGYTF
cdr3_nt: TGTGCCATCAGTGAGTCGAACGGCTATGGCTACACCTTC

j_call: TRBJ1-4
clone_size: -
d_call: TRBD1
v_call: TRBV19
cdr3_aa: CASTHRGTNEKLFF
cdr3_nt: TGTGCCAGTACCCACAGGGGGACTAATGAAAAACTGTTTTTT

j_call: TRBJ1-5
clone_size: -
d_call: -
v_call: TRBV10-3
cdr3_aa: CAISESGYSNQPQHF
cdr3_nt: TGTGCCATCAGTGAAAGCGGATATAGCAATCAGCCCCAGCATTTT

j_call: TRBJ2-7
clone_size: -
d_call: TRBD2
v_call: TRBV2
cdr3_aa: CASLIQLLAGALSEQYF
cdr3_nt: TGTGCCAGTCTTATCCAGCTTCTAGCGGGAGCTCTCTCCGAGCAGTACTTC

j_call: TRBJ1-1
clone_size: -
d_call: -
v_call: TRBV4-1
cdr3_aa: CASRGEGTFNEAFF
cdr3_nt: TGCGCCAGCAGAGGGGAGGGGACTTTTAATGAAGCTTTCTTT

j_call: TRBJ2-7
clone_size: -
d_call: -
v_call: TRBV4-1
cdr3_aa: CASSIRDMDYEQYF
cdr3_nt: TGCGCCAGCAGTATCCGGGACATGGACTACGAGCAGTACTTC

j_call: TRBJ1-1
clone_size: -
d_call: -
v_call: TRBV6-5
cdr3_aa: CASSQGSGTEAFF
cdr3_nt: TGTGCCAGCAGCCAGGGCTCGGGCACTGAAGCTTTCTTT

j_call: TRBJ2-1
clone_size: -
d_call: TRBD1
v_call: TRBV10-2
cdr3_aa: CASSRTGSYNEQFF
cdr3_nt: TGCGCCAGCAGCCGGACAGGGTCCTACAATGAGCAGTTCTTC

j_call: TRBJ2-1
clone_size: -
d_call: TRBD2
v_call: TRBV7-9
cdr3_aa: CASSLGLAGVNEQFF
cdr3_nt: TGTGCCAGCAGCTTAGGACTAGCGGGAGTGAATGAGCAGTTCTTC

j_call: TRBJ1-4
clone_size: -
d_call: -
v_call: TRBV27
cdr3_aa: CASRSGGRSNEKLFF
cdr3_nt: TGTGCCAGCAGGTCCGGGGGGCGATCTAATGAAAAACTGTTTTTT

j_call: TRBJ2-1
clone_size: -
d_call: -
v_call: TRBV9
cdr3_aa: CASSVDPSSYNEQFF
cdr3_nt: TGTGCCAGCAGCGTAGATCCGAGCTCCTACAATGAGCAGTTCTTC

j_call: TRBJ1-5
clone_size: -
d_call: -
v_call: TRBV30
cdr3_aa: CAWSRTTDNQPQHF
cdr3_nt: TGTGCCTGGAGTAGGACAACTGACAATCAGCCCCAGCATTTT

j_call: TRBJ2-2
clone_size: -
d_call: -
v_call: TRBV6-5
cdr3_aa: CASSYWESRISGELFF
cdr3_nt: TGTGCCAGCAGTTATTGGGAAAGCAGGATTTCCGGGGAGCTGTTTTTT

j_call: TRBJ1-1
clone_size: -
d_call: -
v_call: TRBV12-2
cdr3_aa: CASRLARGDTEAFF
cdr3_nt: TGTGCAAGTCGCTTAGCCAGGGGAGACACTGAAGCTTTCTTT

j_call: TRBJ2-7
clone_size: -
d_call: TRBD2
v_call: TRBV6-1
cdr3_aa: CASSEMMGGYEQYF
cdr3_nt: TGTGCCAGCAGTGAAATGATGGGGGGGTACGAGCAGTACTTC

j_call: TRBJ1-2
clone_size: -
d_call: -
v_call: TRBV4-1
cdr3_aa: CASSQDPHSDLGDF
cdr3_nt: TGCGCCAGCAGCCAAGATCCACACTCCGATTTAGGGGACTTC

j_call: TRBJ1-1
clone_size: once
d_call: TRBD1
v_call: TRBV19
cdr3_aa: CASSTGDRLAFF
cdr3_nt: TGTGCCAGTAGCACAGGGGACCGTCTAGCTTTCTTT

j_call: TRBJ1-1
clone_size: -
d_call: -
v_call: TRBV5-6
cdr3_aa: CASSFGRGNTEAFF
cdr3_nt: TGTGCCAGCAGCTTCGGCAGGGGGAACACTGAAGCTTTCTTT

j_call: TRBJ2-5
clone_size: -
d_call: -
v_call: TRBV6-5
cdr3_aa: CASFKPGRQETQYF
cdr3_nt: TGTGCCAGCTTCAAGCCAGGGAGGCAGGAGACCCAGTACTTC

j_call: TRBJ2-1
clone_size: -
d_call: TRBD2
v_call: TRBV27
cdr3_aa: CASQPGLAGGSSYNEQFF
cdr3_nt: TGTGCCAGTCAACCCGGACTAGCGGGAGGGAGCTCCTACAATGAGCAGTTCTTC

j_call: TRBJ2-2
clone_size: -
d_call: -
v_call: TRBV11-2
cdr3_aa: CASSLSPGHLNTGELFF
cdr3_nt: TGTGCCAGCAGCTTATCGCCGGGACACTTGAACACCGGGGAGCTGTTTTTT

j_call: TRBJ2-3
clone_size: -
d_call: -
v_call: TRBV13
cdr3_aa: CASSPGVPTDTQYF
cdr3_nt: TGTGCCAGCAGCCCTGGGGTCCCTACAGATACGCAGTATTTT

j_call: TRBJ1-1
clone_size: few
d_call: -
v_call: TRBV27
cdr3_aa: CASSLSGVGEAFF
cdr3_nt: TGTGCCAGCAGTTTGTCGGGGGTCGGTGAAGCTTTCTTT

j_call: TRBJ2-7
clone_size: once
d_call: -
v_call: TRBV4-3
cdr3_aa: CASSQSRDGFYEQYF
cdr3_nt: TGCGCCAGCAGCCAATCCCGGGACGGCTTCTACGAGCAGTACTTC

j_call: TRBJ2-6
clone_size: -
d_call: -
v_call: TRBV6-6
cdr3_aa: CASSLGISGANVLTF
cdr3_nt: TGTGCCAGCAGTTTGGGGATTTCTGGGGCCAACGTCCTGACTTTC

j_call: TRBJ2-2
clone_size: -
d_call: -
v_call: TRBV6-5
cdr3_aa: CASSYVRGNTGELFF
cdr3_nt: TGTGCCAGCAGTTACGTGCGGGGAAACACCGGGGAGCTGTTTTTT

j_call: TRBJ2-7
clone_size: few
d_call: TRBD1
v_call: TRBV5-1
cdr3_aa: CASSPRDSSYEQYF
cdr3_nt: TGCGCCAGCAGCCCCCGGGACAGCTCCTACGAGCAGTACTTC

j_call: TRBJ1-5
clone_size: -
d_call: -
v_call: TRBV7-8
cdr3_aa: CASSLGGAQPQHF
cdr3_nt: TGTGCCAGCAGCTTAGGGGGTGCTCAGCCCCAGCATTTT

j_call: TRBJ2-5
clone_size: -
d_call: TRBD1
v_call: TRBV10-1
cdr3_aa: CASSSGTEETQYF
cdr3_nt: TGCGCCAGCAGCTCCGGGACAGAGGAGACCCAGTACTTC

j_call: TRBJ1-1
clone_size: -
d_call: -
v_call: TRBV6-5
cdr3_aa: CASSYSESNTEAFF
cdr3_nt: TGTGCCAGCAGTTACTCGGAGTCGAACACTGAAGCTTTCTTT

j_call: TRBJ2-1
clone_size: -
d_call: -
v_call: TRBV30
cdr3_aa: CAWSTIPSYNEQFF
cdr3_nt: TGTGCCTGGAGCACTATCCCTTCCTACAATGAGCAGTTCTTC

j_call: TRBJ2-7
clone_size: -
d_call: -
v_call: TRBV27
cdr3_aa: CASSLSIRREQYF
cdr3_nt: TGTGCCAGCAGTTTATCGATAAGGAGAGAGCAGTACTTC

j_call: TRBJ2-3
clone_size: -
d_call: -
v_call: TRBV11-2
cdr3_aa: CASSLDDTQYF
cdr3_nt: TGTGCCAGCAGCTTAGATGATACGCAGTATTTT

j_call: TRBJ2-7
clone_size: -
d_call: -
v_call: TRBV11-2
cdr3_aa: CASSLGGNVYEQYF
cdr3_nt: TGTGCCAGCAGCTTAGGGGGGAATGTTTATGAGCAGTACTTC

j_call: TRBJ2-3
clone_size: -
d_call: TRBD1
v_call: TRBV5-6
cdr3_aa: CASSSTGDGTDTQYF
cdr3_nt: TGTGCCAGCAGTTCGACAGGGGACGGCACAGATACGCAGTATTTT

j_call: TRBJ1-5
clone_size: -
d_call: -
v_call: TRBV7-4
cdr3_aa: CASSLPPGRPQHF
cdr3_nt: TGTGCCAGCAGCCTCCCCCCGGGGAGGCCCCAGCATTTT

j_call: TRBJ2-1
clone_size: -
d_call: -
v_call: TRBV6-6
cdr3_aa: CASSYSEGPVNEQFF
cdr3_nt: TGTGCCAGCAGTTACTCGGAGGGACCCGTCAATGAGCAGTTCTTC

j_call: TRBJ1-2
clone_size: -
d_call: TRBD1
v_call: TRBV6-1
cdr3_aa: CASSEFGEGGNVYGYTF
cdr3_nt: TGTGCCAGCAGTGAATTTGGGGAAGGGGGCAACGTTTATGGCTACACCTTC

j_call: TRBJ2-1
clone_size: -
d_call: -
v_call: TRBV6-1
cdr3_aa: CASSARGDEQFF
cdr3_nt: TGTGCCAGCAGCGCCAGGGGGGATGAGCAGTTCTTC

j_call: TRBJ2-7
clone_size: -
d_call: -
v_call: TRBV7-6
cdr3_aa: CASSQIGIDYEQYF
cdr3_nt: TGTGCCAGCAGCCAAATCGGGATTGACTACGAGCAGTACTTC

j_call: TRBJ1-2
clone_size: -
d_call: -
v_call: TRBV6-1
cdr3_aa: CASRNRDFANYGYTF
cdr3_nt: TGTGCCAGCAGAAATCGGGACTTCGCAAACTATGGCTACACCTTC

j_call: TRBJ1-3
clone_size: once
d_call: -
v_call: TRBV29-1
cdr3_aa: CSVEDQEGRNTIYF
cdr3_nt: TGCAGCGTTGAAGATCAGGAGGGGAGAAACACCATATATTTT

j_call: TRBJ2-5
clone_size: -
d_call: TRBD2
v_call: TRBV9
cdr3_aa: CASSDLTSGGWETQYF
cdr3_nt: TGTGCCAGCAGTGACCTGACTAGCGGGGGATGGGAGACCCAGTACTTC